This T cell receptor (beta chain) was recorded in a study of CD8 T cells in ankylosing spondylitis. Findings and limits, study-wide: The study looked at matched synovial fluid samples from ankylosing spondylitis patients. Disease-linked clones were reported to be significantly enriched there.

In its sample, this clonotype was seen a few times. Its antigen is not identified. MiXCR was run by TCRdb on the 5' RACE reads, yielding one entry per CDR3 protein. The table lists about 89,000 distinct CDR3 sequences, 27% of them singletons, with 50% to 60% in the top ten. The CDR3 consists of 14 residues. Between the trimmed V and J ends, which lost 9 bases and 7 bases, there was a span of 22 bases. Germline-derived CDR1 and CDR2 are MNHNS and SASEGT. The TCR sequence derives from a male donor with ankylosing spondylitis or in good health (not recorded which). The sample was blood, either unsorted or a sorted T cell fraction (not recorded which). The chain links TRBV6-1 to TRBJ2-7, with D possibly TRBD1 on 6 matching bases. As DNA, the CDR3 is TGTGCCAGTATGAACCGGGCGGACAGCCTAGAGCAGTACTTC. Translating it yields CASMNRADSLEQYF.